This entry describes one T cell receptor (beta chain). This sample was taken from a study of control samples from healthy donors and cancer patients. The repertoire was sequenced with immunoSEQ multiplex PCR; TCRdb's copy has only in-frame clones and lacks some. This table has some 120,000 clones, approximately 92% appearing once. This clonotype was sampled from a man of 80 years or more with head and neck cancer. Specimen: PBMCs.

The chain's CDR3 is CASSPTSGARYEQYF. The CDR3 nucleotides are TGTGCCAGCAGCCCAACTAGCGGGGCAAGGTACGAGCAGTACTTC. V is TRBV7-9 and J is TRBJ2-7; 10 bases match TRBD2. The CDR3 has 15 residues. V trimming: 5 bases; J trimming: 4 bases; junction bases outside the gene matches: 8. Germline V gives CDR1 SEHNR, CDR2 FQNEAQ (reference sequence).